These T cell receptor beta chains were read from a single sample in a study of blood T cell repertoires in COVID-19. TCRdb keeps only in-frame clones here, not all; method: immunoSEQ multiplex PCR. Of approximately 260,000 clones in the sample, about four fifths were seen once. Sequencing was done on a sample of peripheral blood. These receptor sequences come from a woman aged 80 or over with acute or convalescent COVID-19. CDR3s include the opening cysteine and the closing phenylalanine or tryptophan. The D gene is left open where the match is weak. Rows give clone size only sometimes, using once, few, many, or a class for an expanded clone.

d_call,clone_size,v_call,j_call,cdr3_aa,cdr3_nt
TRBD1,.,TRBV5-1,TRBJ2-1,CASSLITGDREQFF,TGCGCCAGCAGCTTGATAACAGGGGATCGTGAGCAGTTCTTC
.,.,TRBV21-1,TRBJ2-5,CASSSSGRIQETQYF,TGTGCCAGCAGCAGTTCTGGGCGCATCCAAGAGACCCAGTACTTC
.,.,TRBV24-1,TRBJ1-2,CATSDFRTDYGYTF,TGTGCCACCAGTGATTTTCGAACGGACTATGGCTACACCTTC
TRBD1,.,TRBV5-1,TRBJ1-3,CASSWTGSGNTIYF,TGCGCCAGCAGCTGGACAGGGAGCGGAAACACCATATATTTT
.,.,TRBV3-1/TRBV3-2,TRBJ1-2,CASSQALNYGYTF,TGTGCCAGCAGCCAAGCTCTTAACTATGGCTACACCTTC
TRBD2,many,TRBV2,TRBJ2-2,CASTGAGANTGELFF,TGTGCCAGCACTGGAGCGGGGGCCAACACCGGGGAGCTGTTTTTT
.,.,TRBV10-3,TRBJ1-1,CAAGDARTDSFANTEAFF,TGTGCCGCGGGGGATGCCCGGACCGATTCCTTTGCAAACACTGAAGCTTTCTTT
TRBD2,.,TRBV5-1,TRBJ2-7,CASSTLAGLSYEQYF,TGCGCCAGCAGCACACTAGCGGGGCTCTCCTACGAGCAGTACTTC
.,.,TRBV4-2,TRBJ2-3,CASSQVGSTQYF,TGTGCCAGCAGCCAAGTTGGTAGTACGCAGTATTTT
.,.,TRBV5-1,TRBJ2-4,CASSLGQDKNIQYF,TGCGCCAGCAGCTTGGGCCAGGACAAAAACATTCAGTACTTC
.,.,TRBV18,TRBJ1-6,CASSPVPTSSYNSPLHF,TGTGCCAGCTCACCAGTTCCAACAAGCTCCTATAATTCACCCCTCCACTTT
.,.,TRBV5-5,TRBJ1-1,CASSLSVTEAFF,TGTGCCAGCAGCTTGTCAGTTACTGAAGCTTTCTTT
TRBD1,.,TRBV15,TRBJ2-5,CATSRDSGGGETQYF,TGTGCCACCAGCAGAGATTCAGGGGGCGGGGAGACCCAGTACTTC
.,.,TRBV2,TRBJ1-5,CASSMRGGDSNQPQHF,TGTGCCAGCAGCATGAGGGGAGGGGATAGCAATCAGCCCCAGCATTTT
.,few,TRBV9,TRBJ2-7,CASSTRGPSASYEQYF,TGTGCCAGCAGCACCCGGGGTCCCTCGGCTTCCTACGAGCAGTACTTC
.,.,TRBV5-1,TRBJ2-7,CASSLEGYVAQGEQYF,TGCGCCAGCAGCTTGGAAGGGTACGTGGCCCAGGGCGAGCAGTACTTC
TRBD2,.,TRBV10-3,TRBJ2-2,CAIKRPGGAGELFF,TGTGCCATCAAACGGCCGGGGGGTGCCGGGGAGCTGTTTTTT
TRBD1,.,TRBV29-1,TRBJ1-2,CSGLGLQGDGYTF,TGCAGCGGACTTGGACTGCAGGGGGATGGCTACACCTTC
TRBD1,.,TRBV5-8,TRBJ2-5,CASSRDRGRETQYF,TGTGCCAGCAGCCGGGACAGGGGGCGGGAGACCCAGTACTTC
.,.,TRBV27,TRBJ2-7,CASRIDTSSYEQYF,TGTGCCAGCAGGATCGACACCTCCTCCTACGAGCAGTACTTC
.,.,TRBV7-9,TRBJ2-2,CASSLGRGITGELFF,TGTGCCAGCAGCTTAGGACGCGGGATCACCGGGGAGCTGTTTTTT
TRBD2,once,TRBV10-3,TRBJ2-5,CAISWLAGAGETQYF,TGTGCCATCAGTTGGTTAGCGGGGGCCGGAGAGACCCAGTACTTC
.,.,TRBV12-3/TRBV12-4,TRBJ1-2,CASGWRYGYTF,TGTGCCAGCGGGTGGAGGTATGGCTACACCTTC
TRBD1,.,TRBV28,TRBJ2-7,CASRTGTGIYEQYF,TGTGCCAGCAGGACCGGGACAGGGATTTACGAGCAGTACTTC
.,.,TRBV19,TRBJ1-1,CASSIARENTEAFF,TGTGCCAGTAGTATAGCCAGGGAGAACACTGAAGCTTTCTTT
TRBD1,.,TRBV2,TRBJ2-3,CASSGTGTGVGVSTDTQYF,TGTGCCAGCAGTGGAACCGGGACAGGGGTTGGAGTAAGCACAGATACGCAGTATTTT
.,.,TRBV21-1,TRBJ2-5,CASSKDYDRGCQETQYF,TGTGCCAGCAGCAAAGACTACGACAGGGGCTGCCAAGAGACCCAGTACTTC
TRBD1,.,TRBV5-6,TRBJ2-5,CASRRDRGPFQETQYF,TGTGCCAGCAGAAGGGACAGGGGGCCCTTCCAAGAGACCCAGTACTTC
TRBD1,.,TRBV7-3,TRBJ2-3,CASSAAPGQGIDTQYF,TGTGCCAGCAGCGCCGCACCGGGACAGGGTATAGATACGCAGTATTTT
TRBD1,.,TRBV6-5,TRBJ2-7,CASSPGGSYEQYF,TGTGCCAGCTCGCCAGGGGGCTCCTACGAGCAGTACTTC
TRBD1,once,TRBV5-1,TRBJ2-7,CASSLVPGQGAHEQYF,TGCGCCAGCAGCTTGGTGCCGGGACAGGGGGCCCACGAGCAGTACTTC
TRBD1,.,TRBV27,TRBJ1-1,CASRTLGQANTEAFF,TGTGCCAGCAGGACCTTGGGACAGGCAAACACTGAAGCTTTCTTT
TRBD2,.,TRBV28,TRBJ2-7,CASSFIQRGVYEQYF,TGTGCCAGCAGTTTTATCCAGCGGGGGGTCTACGAGCAGTACTTC
TRBD1,.,TRBV4-1,TRBJ2-1,CASSHTGTAQFF,TGCGCCAGCAGCCATACCGGGACAGCGCAGTTCTTC
.,.,TRBV5-1,TRBJ1-2,CASSLGQGSYGYTF,TGCGCCAGCAGCTTGGGTCAGGGGAGCTATGGCTACACCTTC
.,.,TRBV6-5,TRBJ2-7,CASSFNGPGPYEQYF,TGTGCCAGCAGTTTCAATGGGCCAGGCCCCTACGAGCAGTACTTC
TRBD2,.,TRBV11-2,TRBJ2-7,CASRPGRGGLKSEQYF,TGTGCCAGCAGACCAGGGAGGGGAGGCCTAAAGTCCGAGCAGTACTTC
TRBD1,.,TRBV2,TRBJ1-1,CASRDRQGGGAEAFF,TGTGCCAGCAGGGATCGACAGGGAGGAGGAGCTGAAGCTTTCTTT
.,once,TRBV11-3,TRBJ1-5,CASSLGGRQGSNQPQHF,TGTGCCAGCAGCTTAGGAGGCCGGCAGGGTAGCAATCAGCCCCAGCATTTT
TRBD1,.,TRBV2,TRBJ2-1,CASRYRDRANNEQFF,TGTGCCAGCAGGTATCGGGACAGGGCTAACAATGAGCAGTTCTTC
TRBD1,once,TRBV19,TRBJ2-6,CASSFGTGPSGANVLTF,TGTGCCAGTAGTTTCGGGACAGGACCCTCTGGGGCCAACGTCCTGACTTTC
.,.,TRBV27,TRBJ1-3,CARLWGGNAGNTIYF,TGTGCCAGACTCTGGGGGGGGAACGCTGGAAACACCATATATTTT
TRBD1,.,TRBV6-5,TRBJ1-1,CASSNSGTGETFF,TGTGCCAGCAGTAATTCCGGGACAGGGGAAACTTTCTTT
.,.,TRBV28,TRBJ2-3,CASSPPPADTQYF,TGTGCCAGCAGTCCCCCTCCGGCAGATACGCAGTATTTT
.,.,TRBV9,TRBJ1-2,CASSVAEGVNYGYTF,TGTGCCAGCAGCGTAGCTGAGGGAGTAAACTATGGCTACACCTTC
.,.,TRBV21-1,TRBJ2-1,CASSMTNEQFF,TGTGCCAGCAGCATGACAAATGAGCAGTTCTTC
.,few,TRBV2,TRBJ1-2,CASSGLLANYGYTF,TGTGCCAGCAGCGGACTACTAGCTAACTATGGCTACACCTTC
TRBD1,.,TRBV5-4,TRBJ2-3,CASSPRGGPTDTQYF,TGTGCCAGCAGCCCCCGAGGGGGCCCCACAGATACGCAGTATTTT
.,.,TRBV27,TRBJ2-7,CASSLRGATYEQYF,TGTGCCAGCAGTTTACGGGGGGCGACCTACGAGCAGTACTTC
.,once,TRBV19,TRBJ2-1,CASSKGTGLQHEQFF,TGTGCCAGTAGTAAGGGGACTGGCCTCCAGCATGAGCAGTTCTTC
TRBD2,once,TRBV3-1/TRBV3-2,TRBJ2-3,CASSQPSGGTSTDTQYF,TGTGCCAGCAGCCAGCCTAGCGGGGGGACCAGCACAGATACGCAGTATTTT
TRBD2,.,TRBV11-2,TRBJ2-7,CASSRLAGGLYEQYF,TGTGCCAGCAGCCGACTAGCGGGGGGGCTCTACGAGCAGTACTTC
.,.,TRBV5-1,TRBJ2-1,CASSLGSSYNEQFF,TGCGCCAGCAGCTTAGGGAGCTCCTACAATGAGCAGTTCTTC
TRBD1,.,TRBV9,TRBJ1-3,CASSVEGAGGNTIYF,TGTGCCAGCAGCGTTGAGGGGGCAGGTGGAAACACCATATATTTT
.,.,TRBV29-1,TRBJ2-5,CSVEAQGVETQYF,TGCAGCGTTGAGGCCCAGGGTGTTGAGACCCAGTACTTC